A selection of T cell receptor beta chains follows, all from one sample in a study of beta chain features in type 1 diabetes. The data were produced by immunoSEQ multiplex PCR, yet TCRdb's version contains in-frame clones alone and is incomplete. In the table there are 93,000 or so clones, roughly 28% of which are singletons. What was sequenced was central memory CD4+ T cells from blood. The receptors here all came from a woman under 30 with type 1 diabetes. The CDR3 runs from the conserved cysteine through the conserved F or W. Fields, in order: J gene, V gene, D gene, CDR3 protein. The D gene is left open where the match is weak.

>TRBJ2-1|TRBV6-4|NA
CASRHRARSSYNEQFF
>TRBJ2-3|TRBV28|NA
CASNDQGTSTDTQYF
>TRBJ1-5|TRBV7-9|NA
CASSRGEGGRGNQPQHF
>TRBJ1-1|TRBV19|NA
CASSSYRDTEAFF
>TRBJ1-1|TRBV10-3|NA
CAISERGGDTEAFF
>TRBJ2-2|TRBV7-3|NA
CASSFRGNTGELFF
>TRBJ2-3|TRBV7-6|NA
CASSLIYTDTQYF
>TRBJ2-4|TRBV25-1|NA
CASSELGSRAKNIQYF
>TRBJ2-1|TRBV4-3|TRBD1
CASSHGQGYNEQFF
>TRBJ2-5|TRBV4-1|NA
CASSQHPLVETQYF
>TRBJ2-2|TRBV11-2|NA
CASSTRAGPWGGELFF
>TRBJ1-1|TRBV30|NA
CAWSYSTEAFF
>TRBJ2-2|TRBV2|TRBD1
CASSPTGFGELFF
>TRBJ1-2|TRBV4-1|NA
CASSHPDIDYGYTF
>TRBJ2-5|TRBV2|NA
CASKKGRQETQYF
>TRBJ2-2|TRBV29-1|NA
CSVRRTNTGELFF
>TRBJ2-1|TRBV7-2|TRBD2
CASILGTSESEQFF
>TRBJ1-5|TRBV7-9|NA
CASSLQGNQPQHF
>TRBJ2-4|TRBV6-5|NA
CASSYGRGSAKNIQYF
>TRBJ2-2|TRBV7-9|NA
CASRPQRTGTGELFF
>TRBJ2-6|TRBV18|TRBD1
CASSPTGTGGAGANVLTF
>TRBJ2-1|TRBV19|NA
CASSMRTRYNEQFF
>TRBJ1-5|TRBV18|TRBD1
CASSLYAGTAYSNQPQHF
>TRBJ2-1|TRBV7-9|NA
CASSLGLSSAGDNEQFF
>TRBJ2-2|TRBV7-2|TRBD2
CASSFLGSGAGELFF
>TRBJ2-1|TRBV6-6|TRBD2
CATRLAGDPNEQFF
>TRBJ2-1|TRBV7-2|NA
CASSLDSTQGNEQFF
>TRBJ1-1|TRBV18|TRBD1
CASSPRDRGTEAFF
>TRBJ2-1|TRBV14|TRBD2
CASSQRTSGRNEQFF
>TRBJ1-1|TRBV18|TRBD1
CASSPPNTGDTEAFF
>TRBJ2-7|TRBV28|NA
CASTPAGGLNYEQYF
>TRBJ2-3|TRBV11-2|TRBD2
CASSFRGAGGENTQYF
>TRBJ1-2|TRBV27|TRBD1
CASSQTGGGNYGYTF
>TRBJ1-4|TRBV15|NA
CATSRDLGSIQEKLFF
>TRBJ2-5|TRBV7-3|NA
CASSLIGRGERETQYF
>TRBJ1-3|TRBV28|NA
CASRGAGGSGNTIYF
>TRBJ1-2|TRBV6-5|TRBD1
CASSSGGPYGYTF